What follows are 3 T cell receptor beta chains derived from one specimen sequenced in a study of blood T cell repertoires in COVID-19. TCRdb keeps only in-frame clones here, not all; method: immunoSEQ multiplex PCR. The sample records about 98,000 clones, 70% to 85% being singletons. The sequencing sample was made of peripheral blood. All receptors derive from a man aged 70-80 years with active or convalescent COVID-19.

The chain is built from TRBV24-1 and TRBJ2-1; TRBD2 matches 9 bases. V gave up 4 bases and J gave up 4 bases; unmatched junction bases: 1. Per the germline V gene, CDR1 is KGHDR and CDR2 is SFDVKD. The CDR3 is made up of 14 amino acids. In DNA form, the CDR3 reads TGTGCCACCAGTGAGAGCGGGGGGTACAATGAGCAGTTCTTC. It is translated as CATSESGGYNEQFF.

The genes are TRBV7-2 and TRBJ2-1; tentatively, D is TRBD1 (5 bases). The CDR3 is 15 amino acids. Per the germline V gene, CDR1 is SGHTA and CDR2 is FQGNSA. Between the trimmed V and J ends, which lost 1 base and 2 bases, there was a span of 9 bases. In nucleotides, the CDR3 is TGTGCCAGCAGCTTAGGACAGACCCCCTACAATGAGCAGTTCTTC. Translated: CASSLGQTPYNEQFF.

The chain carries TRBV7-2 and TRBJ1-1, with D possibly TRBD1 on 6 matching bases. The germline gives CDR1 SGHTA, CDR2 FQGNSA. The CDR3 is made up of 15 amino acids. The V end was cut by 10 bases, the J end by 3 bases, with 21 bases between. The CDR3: CATTPGHTTHTEAFF. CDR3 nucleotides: TGTGCCACAACCCCGGGACATACTACCCACACTGAAGCTTTCTTT.